Sequencing of this T cell receptor beta chain was carried out in a study of blood T cell repertoires in COVID-19. The overall study: Acute and convalescent COVID-19 samples came from the United States, Italy and Spain. T cells, B-cell-depleted T cells, or PBMCs supplied cDNA or gDNA.

The authors' processing: Counts of nucleated cells, estimated from reference gene primer amplification, were obtained. TCRdb keeps only in-frame clones here, not all; method: immunoSEQ multiplex PCR. V and J calls and clone size are copied from that table; D and trimming were computed from the DNA. The sample shows about 87,000 clones, around 87% of them seen only once. Sequenced: peripheral blood. The source is a man between 35 and 55 years old with acute or convalescent COVID-19.

The CDR3 coding sequence is TGTGCCAGCAGCTTCGGGGACAGGGCACAGGAGACCCAGTACTTC. It encodes CASSFGDRAQETQYF. The chain employs TRBV7-8 and TRBJ2-5, with 9 positions matching TRBD1. The V gene's germline CDR1 is SGHVS and CDR2 FQNEAQ. This CDR3 contains 15 residues. V was pared by 3 bases and J by 5 bases, with 7 bases of the junction left unmatched.